A single sample gave rise to the 20 T cell receptor beta chains below, sequenced in a study of tumor-infiltrating lymphocytes in primary liver carcinoma. The authors took blood RNA from unsorted whole blood and also extracted germline DNA. Synthesis of TCR beta cDNA was carried out from about 500 ng total RNA with a constant-region primer. Sequencing libraries for TCR beta derived from three nested multiplex PCR rounds that used slightly modified ARM-PCR. With TRBV1-TRBV30 forward primers and a C-beta reverse primer, the first two PCR rounds were run for roughly 10 cycles each. TCRdb reprocessed the multiplex PCR reads with MiXCR, giving one entry per CDR3 protein. The profile shows some 320,000 distinct CDR3 sequences, 65% of them singletons. What was sequenced was peripheral blood. Receptors originate from a middle-aged man with primary liver carcinoma and hepatitis B virus infection.

Comments on this clonotype: Here the CDR3 omits its conserved ending phenylalanine or tryptophan, so a read error is the likely source. The J gene is TRBJ1-6, the V gene TRBV11-2, with D unresolved. The length of the CDR3 is 15 residues. Germline values: CDR1 SGHAT, CDR2 FQNNGV. The ends were cut back, 9 bases at V and 6 bases at J, with 18 bases in the middle. CDR3 DNA sequence: TGTGCCAGTAGGGCCAACGAAGGTGCTAATTCACCCCTCCACACT. Protein: CASRANEGANSPLHT.

This clonotype has more than one count but fewer than ten. One junction end disagrees with the germline gene, perhaps due to a read error. The chain uses TRBV11-2 and TRBJ2-5; possibly TRBD1 for D (6 bases). The germline gives CDR1 SGHAT, CDR2 FQNNGV. The CDR3 loop spans 12 amino acids. CDR3 residues: CASRPKGETLYF. CDR3 bases: TGTGCCAGCAGGCCAAAGGGGGAGACCCTGTACTTC.

This sequence joins TRBV12-5 and TRBJ2-3, with 8 positions matching TRBD1. With the DNA end fitting TRBJ1-5 better, the J assignment may be wrong. The CDR3 contains 15 residues. Germline lookup yields CDR1 LGHNT and CDR2 FRNRAP. In DNA, the CDR3 is TGTGCTAGTGGTCTGGGGACAGGAGGTCCAGATACGCAGCATTTT. Translating it yields CASGLGTGGPDTQHF.

Details on this clonotype: An end of the junction does not agree with germline; a read error may underlie this. This chain joins TRBV6-1 and TRBJ2-1; the match to TRBD2 covers 7 bases. This CDR3 comprises 13 residues. CDR1 is MNHNS and CDR2 is SASEGT in the germline V gene. CDR3 DNA: TGTGCCAGCAGTGAGGCTGGGGACTATGATCAGTTCTTC. Amino acid sequence: CASSEAGDYDQFF.

Details on this clonotype: The junction differs from germline at one of its ends, possibly a read error. V and J are TRBV5-4 and TRBJ2-7, with TRBD2 identical over 7 bases. CDR3 length: 15 amino acids. The germline V gene has CDR1 SGHNT and CDR2 YYREEE (reference sequence). In DNA form, the CDR3 reads TGTGTCAGCAGCTTCCCGGGGGGTTCGGGTTACGAGCAGTACTTC. Translating gives CVSSFPGGSGYEQYF. Full variable domain (outside the CDR3, taken from reference TRBV5-4 and TRBJ2-7): ETGVTQSPTHLIKTRGQQVTLRCSSQSGHNTVSWYQQALGQGPQFIFQYYREEENGRGNFPPRFSGLQFPNYSSELNVNALELDDSALYLCVSSFPGGSGYEQYFGPGTRLTVT.

This clonotype came up many times. The rearrangement joins TRBV6-5 to TRBJ2-6; a possible D gene is TRBD1 (5 bases). Trimming took off 10 bases at V and 4 bases at J, with 14 bases between the two ends. CDR3 length: 14 residues. CDR1 and CDR2 (germline): MNHEY, SVGAGI. This CDR3 is CATRQSSGANVLTF. The DNA for the CDR3 is TGTGCCACCAGACAGAGTTCCGGGGCCAACGTCCTGACTTTC.

J is TRBJ2-1 and V is TRBV6-2 or TRBV6-3; 9 nucleotides match TRBD2. With 6 bases clipped from V and 4 bases from J, the junction kept 13 bases outside the gene matches. Germline V lookup: CDR1 MNHEY, CDR2 SVGEGT. This CDR3 is 17 amino acids long. The CDR3 bases are TGTGCCAGCAGCCGATCCGGGACTAGCTTCCCTTACAATGAGCAGTTCTTC. It yields the protein CASSRSGTSFPYNEQFF.

The chain recombines TRBV24-1 with TRBJ1-4; TRBD1 matches at 8 bases. Unmatched junction bases numbered 11, after V lost 4 bases and J lost 8 bases. Germline CDR1 reads KGHDR; CDR2 reads SFDVKD. The CDR3 runs 16 residues. DNA of the CDR3: TGTGCCACCAGTGACCGAAAGGACTCAGGGGGCGAAAAACTGTTTTTT. Translating gives CATSDRKDSGGEKLFF.

This clonotype has a count of ten or more. The V and J genes are TRBV5-6 and TRBJ2-7, with D perhaps being TRBD1 or TRBD2 (5 bases each). This CDR3 spans 14 amino acids. V shed 3 bases and J shed 3 bases, with 13 bases lying between them. Per the germline V gene, CDR1 is SGHDT and CDR2 is YYEEEE. CDR3 bases: TGTGCCAGCAGCTCGCCGGGACGGGGCTACGAGCAGTACTTC. Its translation is CASSSPGRGYEQYF. Variable domain in full (rest from reference TRBV5-6 and TRBJ2-7): DAGVTQSPTHLIKTRGQQVTLRCSPKSGHDTVSWYQQALGQGPQFIFQYYEEEERQRGNFPDRFSGHQFPNYSSELNVNALLLGDSALYLCASSSPGRGYEQYFGPGTRLTVT.

About this clonotype itself: This clone may be a read error of a much larger clone one base away. The chain carries TRBV11-2 and TRBJ2-3; D not certain. The DNA matches TRBJ1-5 better at its end, which makes the J call doubtful. CDR1 is SGHAT, CDR2 FQNNGV, per germline. The CDR3 runs to 12 residues. In nucleotides, the CDR3 is TGTGCCAGCAGCTTGTTAGGAGATACGCAGCATTTT. Translation gives CASSLLGDTQHF.

V and J are TRBV5-1 and TRBJ1-4; D gene unclear. V was trimmed by 1 base and J by 0 bases, leaving 10 bases between them. Germline-derived CDR1 and CDR2 are SGHRS and YFSETQ. The CDR3 is made up of 16 amino acids. This CDR3 reads CASSLLTGATNEKLFF. DNA for the CDR3: TGCGCCAGCAGCTTGTTAACCGGGGCAACTAATGAAAAACTGTTTTTT.

This clonotype was found once. The junction shows a germline mismatch at one end, possibly a read error. The rearrangement uses TRBV6-2 or TRBV6-3 and TRBJ2-7; TRBD2 agrees at 12 bases. Germline V gene data show CDR1 as MNHEY and CDR2 as SVGEGT. The CDR3 extends over 17 amino acids. The CDR3 coding sequence is TGTGCCACCAGTTATCCGGGACTAGCGGGCCGCTCCTACGAGCAGTACTTC. It codes for CATSYPGLAGRSYEQYF.

Of note for this clonotype: Being one base from a much bigger clone, this may be a read error. This chain uses TRBV4-2 with TRBJ2-1, with a possible D match to TRBD2 (5 bases). Germline V gene data show CDR1 as LGHNA and CDR2 as YNFKEQ. The CDR3 has 14 residues. In DNA form, the CDR3 reads TGTGCCAGCAGCCTTGGAGGTGATTCCTATGAGCAGCTCTTC. It is translated as CASSLGGDSYEQLF.

In the case of this clonotype: With a much larger clone just one base away, this may be a read error. The CDR3 coding sequence is TGTGCCAGCAGTTACCCCCTTGGGGGGATAACCTACAATGAGCAGTTCTTC. Encoded protein: CASSYPLGGITYNEQFF. The chain has TRBV6-2 or TRBV6-3 and TRBJ2-1; D might be TRBD2 (6 bases). Germline assignment: CDR1 MNHEY and CDR2 SVGEGT. CDR3 length: 17 amino acids. V lost 2 bases and J 2 bases, leaving 16 bases between the germline ends.

On this clonotype: At one end the junction does not follow the germline gene, possibly because of a read error. The chain carries TRBV4-3 and TRBJ1-2; a weak D match, TRBD1 (5 bases). Germline CDR1 and CDR2: LGHNA and YSLEER. The CDR3 sequence is 16 residues long. CDR3 nucleotides: TGCGTCAGCAGCCGGGAAAGGGACGGAGCTATTTATGGCTACACCTTC. Protein sequence: CVSSRERDGAIYGYTF.

This chain connects TRBV10-3 to TRBJ2-3; 11 nucleotides agree with TRBD2. There are 16 residues in the CDR3. From germline, CDR1 is ENHRY and CDR2 SYGVKD. In DNA, the CDR3 is TGTGACACCTCTGGGGTAGCGGGAGGGGGCACAGATACGCAGTATTTT. Its protein product is CDTSGVAGGGTDTQYF.

Of note for this clonotype: The junction departs from the called germline gene at one end, perhaps through a read error. The chain has TRBV11-1 and TRBJ2-5; TRBD2 might be the D (7 bases). Germline loops: CDR1 SGHAT, CDR2 FQDESV (reference sequence). This CDR3 spans 15 amino acids. For the CDR3, the DNA is TGTGCCAGCAGCTTTGGGAGGGGGTTGCAAGAGAGCCAGTACTTC. Translating gives CASSFGRGLQESQYF.

The chain has TRBV20-1 and TRBJ2-5; TRBD1 is a possible D gene (6 bases). The CDR3 is 13 residues long. CDR1 is DFQATT and CDR2 is SNEGSKA in the germline V gene (reference sequence). V was shortened by 6 bases and J by 8 bases, with 19 bases between the two germline ends. In nucleotides, the CDR3 is TGCAGTGCGCCGGTCCGGGACACCCAAACCCAGTACTTC. This encodes CSAPVRDTQTQYF.

In regard to this clonotype: One end of the junction fails to match germline, which may point to a read error. The chain links TRBV29-1 to TRBJ2-2, with 10 bases identical to TRBD2. Germline CDR1 and CDR2: SQVTM and ANQGSEA. This CDR3 is 14 amino acids long. This CDR3 is CSVSGRARGGEPFF. The DNA for the CDR3 is TGCAGCGTTAGCGGGAGGGCCCGGGGTGGGGAGCCGTTTTTT.

With respect to this clonotype: This could be a read error, since a much larger clone is one nucleotide away. This chain joins TRBV28 and TRBJ1-6, with 7 nucleotides matching TRBD1. The CDR3 loop spans 13 amino acids. Germline CDR1 is MDHEN and CDR2 is SYDVKM. The V and J ends lost 10 bases and 6 bases, in that order; junction bases with no gene match: 6. CDR3 amino acids: CANSRDSNSPLHF. The CDR3 DNA reads as TGTGCCAACAGCCGGGACAGTAATTCACCCCTCCACTTT.